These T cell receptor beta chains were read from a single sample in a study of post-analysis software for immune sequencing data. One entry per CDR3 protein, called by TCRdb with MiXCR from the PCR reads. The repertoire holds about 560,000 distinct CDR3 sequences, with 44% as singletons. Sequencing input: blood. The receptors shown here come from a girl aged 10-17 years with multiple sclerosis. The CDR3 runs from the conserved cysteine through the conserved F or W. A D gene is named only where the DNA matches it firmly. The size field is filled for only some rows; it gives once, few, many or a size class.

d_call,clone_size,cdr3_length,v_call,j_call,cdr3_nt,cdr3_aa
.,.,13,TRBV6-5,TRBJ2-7,TGTGCCAGCAGTCATCGCGGGAATAACGAGCAGTACTTC,CASSHRGNNEQYF
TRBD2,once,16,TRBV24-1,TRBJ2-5,TGTACCACCAGTGATTGGGGCGGGAGCCTAGGCGGGGCCCAGTACTTC,CTTSDWGGSLGGAQYF
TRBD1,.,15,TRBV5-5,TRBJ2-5,TGTGCCAGCAGCCCCCGGGACAGGGCGCAAGAGACCCAGTACTTC,CASSPRDRAQETQYF
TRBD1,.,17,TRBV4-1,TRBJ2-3,TGCGCCAGCAGCCAAATTCCGACAGGGGGCAACACAGATACGCAGTATTTT,CASSQIPTGGNTDTQYF
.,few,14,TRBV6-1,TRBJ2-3,TGTGCCAGCTTAACGGGGCGGAACACAGATACGCAGTATTTT,CASLTGRNTDTQYF
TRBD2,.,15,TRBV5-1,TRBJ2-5,TGCGCCAGCAGTTGGGCTAGCGGTTCCCAAGAGACCCAGTACTTC,CASSWASGSQETQYF
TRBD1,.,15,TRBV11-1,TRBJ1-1,TGTGCCAGCAGCGTAGACAGGGAACTGGAGACTGAAGCTTTCTTT,CASSVDRELETEAFF
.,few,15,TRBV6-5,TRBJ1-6,TGTGCCAGCAGTTACGGACAGCCTTATCATTCACCCCTCCACTTT,CASSYGQPYHSPLHF
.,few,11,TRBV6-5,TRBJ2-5,TGTGCCAGCAGTACCTCGGAGACCCAGTACTTC,CASSTSETQYF
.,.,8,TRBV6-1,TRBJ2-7,TGTGCCAGCAGTGCCTCGTACTTC,CASSASYF
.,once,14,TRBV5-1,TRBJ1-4,TGCGCCAGCAGCCCCCGGGGGGCGGTTGAAAAACTGTTTTTT,CASSPRGAVEKLFF
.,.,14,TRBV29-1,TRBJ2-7,TGCAGCGTTGAATTAATCGGCAGAGACTACGAGCAGTACTTC,CSVELIGRDYEQYF
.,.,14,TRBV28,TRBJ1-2,TGTGCCAGCAGTTTGGGGGGGCAGACCTATGGCTACACCTTC,CASSLGGQTYGYTF
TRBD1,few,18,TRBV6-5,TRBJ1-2,TGTGCCAGCAGTTTGAGGGGGCCCCAGGGGGCGCCCGGGAAGGGCTACACCTTC,CASSLRGPQGAPGKGYTF
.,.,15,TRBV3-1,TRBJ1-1,TGTGCCAGCAGCTTGGGGACGGGGATAAACACTGAAGCTTTCTTT,CASSLGTGINTEAFF
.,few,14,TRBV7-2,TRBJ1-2,TGTGCCAGCAGCTCGATCAGTCGGAACTATGGCTACACCTTC,CASSSISRNYGYTF
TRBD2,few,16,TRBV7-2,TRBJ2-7,TGTGCCAGCAGCTCCCTAGCGGGTTTTAGCTCCTACGAGCAGTACTTC,CASSSLAGFSSYEQYF
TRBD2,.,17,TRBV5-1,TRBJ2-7,TGCGCCAGCAGCTCGGGACCGGGACTAGCGGGAGCCTACGAGCAGTACTTC,CASSSGPGLAGAYEQYF
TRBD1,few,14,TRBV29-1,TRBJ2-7,TGCAGCGTTGACCTAGGGGGCTCTTACTACGAGCAGTACTTC,CSVDLGGSYYEQYF
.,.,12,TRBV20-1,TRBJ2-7,TGCAGTGCTAGAGGGGTGTCATACGAGCAGTACTTC,CSARGVSYEQYF
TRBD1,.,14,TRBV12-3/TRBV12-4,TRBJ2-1,TGTGCCAGCACCGGACAGGGGCCCTACAATGAGCAGTTCTTC,CASTGQGPYNEQFF
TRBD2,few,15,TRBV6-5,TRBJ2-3,TGTGCCAGCAGTTACGAGCGGGGCACCAGGGATACGCAGTATTTT,CASSYERGTRDTQYF
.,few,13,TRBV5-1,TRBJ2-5,TGCGCCAGCAGCACCCAGAGGCAAGAGACCCAGTACTTC,CASSTQRQETQYF
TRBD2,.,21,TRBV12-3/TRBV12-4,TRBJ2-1,TGTGCCAGCAGTTTTAAGTGGCTGGGACTAGCGGGAGGGCCTCGGGACAATGAGCAGTTCTTC,CASSFKWLGLAGGPRDNEQFF
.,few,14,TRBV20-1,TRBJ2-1,TGCAGTGCTGCTAACCGGGGGTCTTACAATGAGCAGTTCTTC,CSAANRGSYNEQFF
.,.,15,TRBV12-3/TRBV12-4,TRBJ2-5,TGTGCCAGCAGTTTTCGGTTCAACTCCGGGGAGACCCAGTACTTC,CASSFRFNSGETQYF
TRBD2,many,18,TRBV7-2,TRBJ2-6,TGTGCCAGCAGCGACCGCGGACTAGCGGGGGTTGGGGCCAACGTCCTGACTTTC,CASSDRGLAGVGANVLTF
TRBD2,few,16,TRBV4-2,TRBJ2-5,TGTGCCAGCAGCCAAGATCAAGCGGGGGGCTCGGAGACCCAGTACTTC,CASSQDQAGGSETQYF
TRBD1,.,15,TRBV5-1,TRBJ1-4,TGCGCCAGCAGCTTGCAACAGGGGAGAGGGGAAAAACTGTTTTTT,CASSLQQGRGEKLFF
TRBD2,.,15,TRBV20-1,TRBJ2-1,TGCAGTGCTAGAGAAGTAGCGGGGGGGTACAATGAGCAGTTCTTC,CSAREVAGGYNEQFF
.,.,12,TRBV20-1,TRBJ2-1,TGCAGTGCTACTACTAACTACAATGAGCAGTTCTTC,CSATTNYNEQFF
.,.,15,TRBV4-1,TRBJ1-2,TGCGCCAGCAGCCAAGTACAGGTACAGGGCAATGGCTACACCTTC,CASSQVQVQGNGYTF
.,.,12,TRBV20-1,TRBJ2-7,TGCAGTGCTAGCCTCCTCGGGGACGAGCAGTACTTC,CSASLLGDEQYF
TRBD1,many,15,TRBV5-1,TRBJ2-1,TGCGCCAGCAGTTTCGGACAGGCGCTTTACAATGAGCAGTTCTTC,CASSFGQALYNEQFF
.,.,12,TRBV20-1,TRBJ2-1,TGCAGTGCTAGATATAACGTTTTCGAGCAGTTCTTC,CSARYNVFEQFF
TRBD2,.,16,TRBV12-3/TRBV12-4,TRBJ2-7,TGTGCCAGCAGCCCCTGGACTAGCGGGAGGGACTACGAGCAGTACTTC,CASSPWTSGRDYEQYF
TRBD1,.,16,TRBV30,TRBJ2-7,TGTGCCTGGAGTGTACAGTGGACAGGTCTCTCCTACGAGCAGTACTTC,CAWSVQWTGLSYEQYF
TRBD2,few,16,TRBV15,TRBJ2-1,TGTGCCACCAGCAGAGATAGTACTAGCGTCAACAATGAGCAGTTCTTC,CATSRDSTSVNNEQFF
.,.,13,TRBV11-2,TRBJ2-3,TGTGCCAGCAGCTTCCTGGAGGCGGGTACGCAGTATTTT,CASSFLEAGTQYF
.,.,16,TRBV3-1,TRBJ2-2,TGTGCCAGCAGCCAAGGTCGGAGGGGGAGAACCCGGGAGCTGTTTTTT,CASSQGRRGRTRELFF
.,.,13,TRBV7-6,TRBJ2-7,TGTGCCAGCAGCTTAGAGGAGATCTACGAGCAGTACTTC,CASSLEEIYEQYF
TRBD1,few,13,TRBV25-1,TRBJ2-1,TGTGCCAGCACCTTAGACAGGGACAATGAGCAGTTCTTC,CASTLDRDNEQFF
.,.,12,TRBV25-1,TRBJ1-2,TGTGCCAGCAGTGAATTCCGGTTTGGCTACACCTTC,CASSEFRFGYTF
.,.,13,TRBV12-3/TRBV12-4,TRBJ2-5,TGTGCCAGCAGAGTAGGAGGGAGAGAGACCCAGTACTTC,CASRVGGRETQYF
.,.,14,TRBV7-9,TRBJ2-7,TGTGCCAGCAGCCCACCGGGGCCGTACTACGAGCAGTACTTC,CASSPPGPYYEQYF
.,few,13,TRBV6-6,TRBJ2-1,TGTGCCAGCGCCCCAATTCCCCTGAATGAGCAGTTCTTC,CASAPIPLNEQFF
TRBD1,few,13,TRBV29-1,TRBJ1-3,TGCAGCGCACGACAGGGGCCCGGAAACACCATATATTTT,CSARQGPGNTIYF
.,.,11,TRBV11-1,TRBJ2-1,TGTGCCAGCAGCGCTCAAGATGAGCAGTTCTTC,CASSAQDEQFF
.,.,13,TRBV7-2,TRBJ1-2,TGTGCCAGCAGTCTCGGACCTGGCTATGGCTACACCTTC,CASSLGPGYGYTF
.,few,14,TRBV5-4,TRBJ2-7,TGTGCCAGCGGCTTGGAGGGCTTAGCCTACGAGCAGTACTTC,CASGLEGLAYEQYF
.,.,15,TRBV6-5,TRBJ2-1,TGTGCCAGCAGTTACTCGGGGACACCCACGAATGAGCAGTTCTTC,CASSYSGTPTNEQFF
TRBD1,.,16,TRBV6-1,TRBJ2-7,TGTGCCAGCAGTGAAGCTGGCGGACAGGGGGCCTACGAGCAGTACTTC,CASSEAGGQGAYEQYF
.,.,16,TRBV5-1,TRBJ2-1,TGCGCCAGCAGCTGGAATCAGGGTCCCGACTACAATGAGCAGTTCTTC,CASSWNQGPDYNEQFF
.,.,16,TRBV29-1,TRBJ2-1,TGCAGCGTTGAAGGCCCACAGTTGAGCTCCTACAATGAGCAGTTCTTC,CSVEGPQLSSYNEQFF
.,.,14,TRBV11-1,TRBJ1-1,TGTGCCAGCAGCCTAACCGGGGGAGGATCTGAAGCTTTCTTT,CASSLTGGGSEAFF